The source of this T cell receptor (beta chain) is a study of memory CD4+ T cells and cytomegalovirus serostatus. The sort gate was single viable CD3+CD4+CD8-CD45RO+ cells for memory CD4+ T cells. CD4+ T cells were isolated by positive magnetic selection. Germline assignment: CDR1 WNHNN and CDR2 SYGVQD (reference sequence). CDR3 length: 16 amino acids. Trimming pared 6 bases from V and 5 bases from J, leaving 20 bases between. Original processing methods: Out-of-frame sequences were removed, leaving a few million distinct TCRbeta sequences. The assay was immunoSEQ multiplex PCR, and TCRdb's table has in-frame clones only and misses some. V and J calls and clone size are copied from that table; D and trimming were computed from the DNA. The table shows 55,000 to 60,000 clones, with about 81% occurring only once.

This TCR came from an adult in good health and CMV-seronegative. Material: memory CD4+ T cells from blood. V and J are TRBV10-1 and TRBJ1-5; D remains ambiguous. The CDR3: CASRPGSARRDQPQHF. The CDR3 coding sequence is TGCGCCAGCAGACCGGGGAGTGCCCGAAGGGATCAGCCCCAGCATTTT.